The 2 T cell receptor beta chains below come from one sample, sequenced in a study of blood T cell repertoires in COVID-19. This table comes from immunoSEQ multiplex PCR, and its TCRdb copy is limited to in-frame clones, with some not included. The sample includes some 110,000 clones, about 74% of them seen just once. The sequencing sample was made of peripheral blood. Receptor source: a man aged 65-85 years with acute or convalescent COVID-19.

The rearrangement joins TRBV29-1 to TRBJ2-4; D may be TRBD2 (7 bases). CDR1 and CDR2 (germline): SQVTM, ANQGSEA. With 6 bases removed from V and 5 bases from J, the gap between germline ends came to 20 bases. The CDR3 spans 15 residues. Here the CDR3 DNA reads TGCAGCGTCGTTCCAGGGACGGGGGGCCAAAACATTCAGTACTTC. It encodes CSVVPGTGGQNIQYF.

The chain couples TRBV3-1 (or the pseudogene TRBV3-2) to TRBJ2-2; TRBD2 aligns across 14 bases. V lost 0 bases, J lost 4 bases, and 4 bases stayed unmatched. CDR1 is LGHDT, CDR2 YNNKEL, per germline (reference sequence). This CDR3 spans 18 amino acids. The CDR3 region is CASSQEGLAGGGTGELFF. CDR3 bases: TGTGCCAGCAGCCAAGAAGGACTAGCGGGAGGAGGCACCGGGGAGCTGTTTTTT.